This T cell receptor (beta chain) was recorded in a study of blood T cell repertoires in COVID-19. Study information: The origin of the acute and convalescent COVID-19 samples was the United States, Italy and Spain.

This clone has only a few counts. Unmatched junction bases numbered 5, after V lost 5 bases and J lost 5 bases. Germline loops: CDR1 LGHNA, CDR2 YSLEER. The length of the CDR3 is 15 residues. How the authors handled the data: Reference gene primers were amplified, and this amplification served to estimate nucleated cell counts. Clones were sequenced by immunoSEQ multiplex PCR, and TCRdb holds only the in-frame ones, with some missing. That table supplies the V and J calls and clone size; D and trimming were determined from the DNA. The table records roughly 18,000 clones, 80% of them present only once.

Sample: peripheral blood. This receptor was taken from a man aged 80 or over with acute or convalescent COVID-19. This chain uses TRBV4-3 with TRBJ1-6; 8 bases align to TRBD1. CDR3 sequence reads: CASSAHRGDNSPLHF. The DNA for the CDR3 is TGCGCCAGCAGCGCACACAGGGGGGATAATTCACCCCTCCACTTT.